A single sample gave rise to the 30 T cell receptor beta chains below, sequenced in a study of cytomegalovirus exposure and HLA in healthy donors. Measured with immunoSEQ multiplex PCR; TCRdb has only the in-frame clones, and not every one. In the table there are roughly 150,000 clones, 94% of which are singletons. Sequenced material: PBMCs. The receptors were gathered from a young man in good health and CMV-seropositive.

The chain has TRBV10-3 and TRBJ1-1; D call uncertain. Trimming pared 5 bases from V and 5 bases from J, leaving 18 bases between. This CDR3 region has 15 residues. Per germline, CDR1 ENHRY and CDR2 SYGVKD. The CDR3 DNA is TGTGCCATCAGTCAGCCGCCCGAGGGTGGGACTGAAGCTTTCTTT. It is translated as CAISQPPEGGTEAFF.

The rearrangement links TRBV28 to TRBJ1-2, with unresolved D. CDR1 and CDR2 from the germline V gene are MDHEN and SYDVKM. V was pared by 3 bases and J by 4 bases, with 15 bases between. This CDR3 is built from 15 residues. Here the CDR3 reads CASSFIQNTFYGYTF. The CDR3 bases are TGTGCCAGCAGTTTCATTCAGAACACCTTCTATGGCTACACCTTC.

The CDR3 nucleotides read TGTGCCAGCAGCGGAACCGGGACTTACTACGAGCAGTACTTC. Encoded protein: CASSGTGTYYEQYF. The chain uses TRBV7-8 and TRBJ2-7; tentative D call: TRBD2 (6 bases). Germline values: CDR1 SGHVS, CDR2 FQNEAQ. The CDR3 has 14 amino acids. V was shortened by 5 bases and J by 3 bases, with 14 bases between the two germline ends.

This sequence joins TRBV28 and TRBJ1-2, with D possibly being TRBD1 (5 bases). CDR1 and CDR2 from the germline V gene are MDHEN and SYDVKM. Trimming pared 10 bases from V and 0 bases from J, leaving 12 bases between. This CDR3 has 13 residues. The CDR3 region is CATRGSANYGYTF. CDR3 in DNA: TGTGCCACGCGGGGGTCCGCTAACTATGGCTACACCTTC.

V and J are TRBV6-1 and TRBJ1-5, with D hard to call. This CDR3 contains 13 residues. The V and J ends lost 1 base and 6 bases respectively, with 7 bases between them. Germline CDR1 reads MNHNS; CDR2 reads SASEGT. CDR3: CASSEEAVQPQHF. CDR3 DNA: TGTGCCAGCAGTGAAGAGGCGGTTCAGCCCCAGCATTTT.

The CDR3: CASSGWTGEVAEDTQYF. In DNA form, the CDR3 reads TGTGCCAGCAGCGGGTGGACAGGGGAAGTTGCGGAGGATACGCAGTATTTT. This rearrangement joins TRBV7-9 to TRBJ2-3; TRBD1 aligns across 9 bases. The CDR3 has 17 amino acids. Germline CDR1 reads SEHNR; CDR2 reads FQNEAQ (reference sequence). V lost 5 bases and J lost 6; bases outside the gene matches: 15.

The gene calls are TRBV1 and TRBJ2-2; no DNA check was done on the table's D call, TRBD2. TRBV1 is annotated as a pseudogene. The CDR3 is 17 amino acids. The CDR3 region is CTSSHELAGGVTGELFF. The CDR3, as DNA: TGCACCAGCAGCCACGAACTAGCGGGAGGGGTCACCGGGGAGCTGTTTTTT.

This rearrangement joins TRBV19 to TRBJ2-7; no definite D call. The germline gives CDR1 LNHDA, CDR2 SQIVND (reference sequence). The CDR3 covers 13 residues. Trimming stripped 6 bases from V and 1 base from J, with 10 bases between. The CDR3 sequence is CASRAPASYEQYF. DNA of the CDR3: TGTGCCAGTAGGGCTCCCGCTTCCTACGAGCAGTACTTC.

This rearrangement joins TRBV6-6 to TRBJ2-3; D possibly corresponds to TRBD1 (6 bases). V dropped 1 base and J dropped 7 bases, with 12 bases sitting between them. CDR1 is MNHNY and CDR2 is SVGAGI in the germline V gene (reference sequence). The CDR3 runs 14 residues. CDR3 bases: TGTGCCAGCAGTTACTACAGGGAACTCCATACGCAGTATTTT. Encoded protein: CASSYYRELHTQYF.

J is TRBJ2-7 and V is TRBV5-1, with 7 bases identical to TRBD1. This CDR3 is 15 amino acids long. Per germline, CDR1 SGHRS and CDR2 YFSETQ. Losses at the gene ends were 0 bases for V and 2 bases for J; bases not matched to a gene: 5. In DNA form, the CDR3 reads TGCGCCAGCAGCTTGGTCTCGACAGGGCCCTACGAGCAGTACTTC. Its protein is CASSLVSTGPYEQYF.

For the CDR3, the DNA is TGTGCCAGCAGCTTCGGCGGGAGCAATCAGCCCCAGCATTTT. It encodes CASSFGGSNQPQHF. V and J are TRBV5-8 and TRBJ1-5; D not resolved. The CDR3 length is 14 residues. Germline V CDR1 and CDR2: SGHTS, YDEGEE. V was trimmed by 2 bases and J by 1 base, leaving 7 bases between them.

The chain employs TRBV28 and TRBJ1-5, with 8 bases that match TRBD1. The V segment lost 2 bases and the J segment 5 bases; nucleotides outside the gene matches: 11. CDR1 and CDR2 (germline): MDHEN, SYDVKM. This CDR3 has 17 amino acids. CDR3 in amino acids: CASSLLLWTGQDQPQHF. The DNA of the CDR3 is TGTGCCAGCAGTTTACTATTATGGACAGGGCAAGATCAGCCCCAGCATTTT.

The rearrangement links TRBV11-2 to TRBJ2-4, with D possibly being TRBD1 (6 bases). The V end lost 0 bases, the J end lost 2 bases, and 14 bases lay between the germline ends. The germline gives CDR1 SGHAT, CDR2 FQNNGV. The CDR3 is made up of 17 amino acids. The CDR3: CASSLDWRGGTKNIQYF. The CDR3 DNA follows: TGTGCCAGCAGCTTAGATTGGAGAGGGGGAACCAAAAACATTCAGTACTTC.

The chain carries TRBV30 and TRBJ2-2; 8 bases fit TRBD2. CDR1 and CDR2 from the germline V gene are GTSNPN and SVGIG (reference sequence). The CDR3 consists of 13 residues. V gave up 3 bases and J gave up 6 bases; unmatched junction bases: 3. CDR3 protein: CAWSGRASGELFF. In DNA, the CDR3 is TGTGCCTGGAGCGGGAGGGCCTCCGGGGAGCTGTTTTTT.

This rearrangement joins TRBV5-4 to TRBJ2-1, with 11 bases fitting TRBD2. The CDR3 consists of 16 residues. Germline lookup yields CDR1 SGHNT and CDR2 YYREEE (reference sequence). Losses at the gene ends were 2 bases for V and 3 bases for J; bases not matched to a gene: 4. CDR3 in DNA: TGTGCCAGCAGCTTACTAGCGGGAGAGAACTACAATGAGCAGTTCTTC. Translated, it gives CASSLLAGENYNEQFF.

This rearrangement joins TRBV2 to TRBJ2-1; a weak D match, TRBD2 (6 bases). CDR1 and CDR2 (germline): SNHLY, FYNNEI. The CDR3 has 16 amino acids. V was trimmed by 4 bases and J by 6 bases, leaving 19 bases between them. The CDR3 region is CASSVDRARRVNEQFF. CDR3 nucleotide sequence: TGTGCCAGCAGTGTCGATCGGGCCCGGAGGGTCAATGAGCAGTTCTTC.

V usage is TRBV7-9 and J usage is TRBJ1-2; possible D gene TRBD1, 6 bases. The V end lost 3 bases, the J end lost 4 bases, and 9 bases lay between the germline ends. CDR1 and CDR2 from the germline V gene are SEHNR and FQNEAQ (reference sequence). There are 13 residues in the CDR3. CDR3: CASSFGGAYGYTF. The CDR3 nucleotides read TGTGCCAGCAGCTTCGGGGGGGCCTATGGCTACACCTTC. The full variable domain, completed using reference TRBV7-9 and TRBJ1-2, is DTGVSQNPRHKITKRGQNVTFRCDPISEHNRLYWYRQTLGQGPEFLTYFQNEAQLEKSRLLSDRFSAERPKGSFSTLEIQRTEQGDSAMYLCASSFGGAYGYTFGSGTRLTVV.

The count of this clone is one. The rearrangement uses TRBV10-1 and TRBJ1-1; weak D call: TRBD1 (5 bases). This CDR3 has 13 residues. V was clipped by 6 bases and J by 0 bases, with 8 bases between them. Germline CDR1 is WNHNN and CDR2 is SYGVQD (reference sequence). The CDR3 loop is CASRDTLNTEAFF. CDR3 bases: TGCGCCAGCAGGGACACCTTGAACACTGAAGCTTTCTTT.

The J gene is TRBJ1-2, the V gene TRBV2; TRBD1 matches at 9 bases. The V and J ends lost 6 bases and 8 bases, in that order; junction bases with no gene match: 10. CDR1 and CDR2 from the germline V gene are SNHLY and FYNNEI. CDR3 length: 14 amino acids. Written as DNA, the CDR3 is TGTGCCAGCAGCCTACAGGGGGCGATTCGGGGCTACACCTTC. Translation: CASSLQGAIRGYTF.

This chain links TRBV7-2 with TRBJ1-2; the D is unclear. Trimming left V 5 bases short and J 6 bases short, with 13 bases between. Germline values: CDR1 SGHTA, CDR2 FQGNSA. There are 13 residues in the CDR3. Here the CDR3 reads CASSPRGWDGYTF. The CDR3 DNA reads as TGTGCCAGCAGCCCCCGGGGTTGGGATGGCTACACCTTC.

V gene TRBV12-5 combines with J gene TRBJ2-1; 10 positions agree with TRBD2. Germline CDR1 LGHNT, CDR2 FRNRAP. V was clipped by 6 bases and J by 10 bases; unmatched bases: 3. The CDR3 totals 12 residues. Here the CDR3 reads CASGIAGGEQFF. The CDR3 DNA is TGTGCTAGTGGGATAGCGGGAGGCGAGCAGTTCTTC.

The chain recombines TRBV5-1 with TRBJ1-2, with D possibly matching TRBD1 (5 bases). V lost 0 bases and J lost 0, with 15 bases in between. Germline loops: CDR1 SGHRS, CDR2 YFSETQ. This CDR3 is built from 17 residues. As DNA, the CDR3 is TGCGCCAGCAGCTTGGGACAGCGGGACGGACCTAACTATGGCTACACCTTC. Protein product: CASSLGQRDGPNYGYTF. The entire variable domain, with the rest obtained from reference TRBV5-1 and TRBJ1-2, is as follows: KAGVTQTPRYLIKTRGQQVTLSCSPISGHRSVSWYQQTPGQGLQFLFEYFSETQRNKGNFPGRFSGRQFSNSRSEMNVSTLELGDSALYLCASSLGQRDGPNYGYTFGSGTRLTVV.

The rearrangement uses TRBV7-7 and TRBJ2-5; a weak D match, TRBD2 (6 bases). CDR3 length: 11 amino acids. With 5 bases removed from V and 7 bases from J, the gap between germline ends came to 8 bases. Per germline, CDR1 SSHAT and CDR2 FNYEAQ (reference sequence). The CDR3 loop is CASSLGGTQYF. The CDR3 DNA reads TGTGCCAGCAGCCTGGGGGGGACCCAGTACTTC.

Points on this clone: Within the sample, other DNA sequences also encode this same CDR3. This chain connects TRBV27 to TRBJ2-2, with D tentatively TRBD2 (5 bases). Germline V CDR1 and CDR2: MNHEY, SMNVEV (reference sequence). Trimming left V 6 bases short and J 1 base short, with 6 bases between. CDR3 length: 13 amino acids. The DNA of the CDR3 is TGTGCCAGCAGCGGAGGGAACACCGGGGAGCTGTTTTTT. Amino acids: CASSGGNTGELFF.

The V and J genes are TRBV5-6 and TRBJ2-5, with 9 bases identical to TRBD2. The CDR3 is made up of 17 amino acids. The V gene end was trimmed by 4 bases and the J gene end by 3 bases; junction bases not matched to a gene: 13. Germline lookup yields CDR1 SGHDT and CDR2 YYEEEE. DNA for the CDR3: TGTGCCAGCAGCGCGCTGACTAGCGGCGCCTCTGAAGAGACCCAGTACTTC. Protein product: CASSALTSGASEETQYF.

V usage is TRBV7-7 and J usage is TRBJ2-1; 11 bases are a match to TRBD1. The germline CDR1 and CDR2 sequences are SSHAT and FNYEAQ (reference sequence). V lost 4 bases and J lost 7; bases outside the gene matches: 3. The CDR3 totals 14 residues. The CDR3 nucleotides read TGTGCCAGCAGCTCGGGGACAGGGGGGAATGAGCAGTTCTTC. Residues: CASSSGTGGNEQFF. Variable domain in full (rest from reference TRBV7-7 and TRBJ2-1): GAGVSQSPRYKVTKRGQDVTLRCDPISSHATLYWYQQALGQGPEFLTYFNYEAQPDKSGLPSDRFSAERPEGSISTLTIQRTEQRDSAMYRCASSSGTGGNEQFFGPGTRLTVL.

This clone was picked up a small number of times. The chain joins TRBV6-6 to TRBJ1-5; no reliable D call. The CDR3 spans 12 residues. CDR1 is MNHNY, CDR2 SVGAGI, per germline (reference sequence). Trimming pared 2 bases from V and 9 bases from J, leaving 8 bases between. CDR3 residues: CASSYETRPQHF. In DNA form, the CDR3 reads TGTGCCAGCAGTTACGAGACACGGCCCCAGCATTTT.

This clone was observed a single time. The gene calls are TRBV30 and TRBJ1-5, with D maybe TRBD1 (6 bases). CDR3 size: 13 residues. V lost 2 bases and J 5 bases, leaving 10 bases between the germline ends. Germline CDR1 and CDR2: GTSNPN and SVGIG (reference sequence). CDR3 protein: CAWSRGGDQPQHF. The DNA of the CDR3 is TGTGCCTGGAGTAGAGGGGGGGATCAGCCCCAGCATTTT.

This clone was seen just once. The rearrangement joins TRBV15 to TRBJ2-5; TRBD2 is a possible D gene (6 bases). Trimming stripped 3 bases from V and 3 bases from J, with 11 bases between. Germline lookup yields CDR1 LNHNV and CDR2 YYDKDF (reference sequence). The CDR3 runs to 14 residues. CDR3 loop: CATSRGRTEETQYF. The CDR3 DNA reads as TGTGCCACCAGCAGGGGGAGGACCGAAGAGACCCAGTACTTC. The variable domain in full, completed from reference TRBV15 and TRBJ2-5, reads DAMVIQNPRYQVTQFGKPVTLSCSQTLNHNVMYWYQQKSSQAPKLLFHYYDKDFNNEADTPDNFQSRRPNTSFCFLDIRSPGLGDTAMYLCATSRGRTEETQYFGPGTRLLVL.

The V gene is TRBV19, the J gene TRBJ2-7; the D gene is possibly TRBD2 (6 bases). The V gene's germline CDR1 is LNHDA and CDR2 SQIVND (reference sequence). This CDR3 region has 16 residues. Trimming took off 4 bases at V and 2 bases at J, with 18 bases between the two ends. The CDR3 protein is CASSSPGGTRAYEQYF. The CDR3 DNA reads TGTGCCAGTAGTAGTCCCGGAGGGACCCGAGCCTACGAGCAGTACTTC. Supplemented by reference TRBV19 and TRBJ2-7, the full variable domain reads DGGITQSPKYLFRKEGQNVTLSCEQNLNHDAMYWYRQDPGQGLRLIYYSQIVNDFQKGDIAEGYSVSREKKESFPLTVTSAQKNPTAFYLCASSSPGGTRAYEQYFGPGTRLTVT.